What follows describes a single TCR beta chain. Profiling relied on immunoSEQ multiplex PCR, and the TCRdb table lists in-frame clones only, not all of them. The sample shows 65,000 to 85,000 clones, approximately 89% of them seen only once. This sample is part of a study of T cell responses to AZD1222 COVID-19 vaccine. CDR1 and CDR2 from the germline V gene are SGHDT and YYEEEE. The ends were cut back, 3 bases at V and 0 bases at J, with 12 bases in the middle. The CDR3 extends over 15 amino acids. Material: peripheral blood, obtained 28 days after the second dose of the MenACWY control vaccine. This clonotype was sampled from an adult who received the MenACWY meningococcal vaccine as a control. The chain recombines TRBV5-6 with TRBJ1-1, with D perhaps TRBD1 (5 bases). CDR3 loop: CASSSGGTVNTEAFF. For the CDR3, the DNA is TGTGCCAGCAGCTCGGGAGGGACGGTGAACACTGAAGCTTTCTTT. The full variable domain, with the rest looked up from reference TRBV5-6 and TRBJ1-1, is DAGVTQSPTHLIKTRGQQVTLRCSPKSGHDTVSWYQQALGQGPQFIFQYYEEEERQRGNFPDRFSGHQFPNYSSELNVNALLLGDSALYLCASSSGGTVNTEAFFGQGTRLTVV.